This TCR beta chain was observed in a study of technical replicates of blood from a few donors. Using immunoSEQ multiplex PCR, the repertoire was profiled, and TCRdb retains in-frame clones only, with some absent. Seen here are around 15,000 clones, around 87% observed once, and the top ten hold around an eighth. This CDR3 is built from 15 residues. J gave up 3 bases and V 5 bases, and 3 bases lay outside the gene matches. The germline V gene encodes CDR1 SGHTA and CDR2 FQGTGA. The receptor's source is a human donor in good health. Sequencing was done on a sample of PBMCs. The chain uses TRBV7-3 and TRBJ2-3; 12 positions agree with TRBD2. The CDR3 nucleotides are TGTGCCAGCAGCGCAGGACTAGCGGGAACAGATACGCAGTATTTT. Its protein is CASSAGLAGTDTQYF. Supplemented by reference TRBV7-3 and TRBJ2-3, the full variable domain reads GAGVSQTPSNKVTEKGKYVELRCDPISGHTALYWYRQSLGQGPEFLIYFQGTGAADDSGLPNDRFFAVRPEGSVSTLKIQRTERGDSAVYLCASSAGLAGTDTQYFGPGTRLTVL.